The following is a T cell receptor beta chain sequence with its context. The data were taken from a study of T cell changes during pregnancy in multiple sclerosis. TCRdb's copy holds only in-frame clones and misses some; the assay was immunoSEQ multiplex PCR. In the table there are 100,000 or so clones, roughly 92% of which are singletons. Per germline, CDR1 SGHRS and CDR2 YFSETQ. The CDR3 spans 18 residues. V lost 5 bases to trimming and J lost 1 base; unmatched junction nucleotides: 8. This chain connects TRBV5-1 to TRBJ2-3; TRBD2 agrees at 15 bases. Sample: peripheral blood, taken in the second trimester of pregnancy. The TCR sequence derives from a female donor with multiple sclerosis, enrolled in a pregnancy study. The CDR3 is CASSRGLAGGPGTDTQYF. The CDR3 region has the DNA TGCGCCAGCAGTCGCGGACTAGCGGGGGGGCCGGGCACAGATACGCAGTATTTT. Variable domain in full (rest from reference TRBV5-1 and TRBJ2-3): KAGVTQTPRYLIKTRGQQVTLSCSPISGHRSVSWYQQTPGQGLQFLFEYFSETQRNKGNFPGRFSGRQFSNSRSEMNVSTLELGDSALYLCASSRGLAGGPGTDTQYFGPGTRLTVL.